What follows are 12 T cell receptor beta chains derived from one specimen sequenced in a study of low-dose radiotherapy and immunotherapy resistance in tumors. TCR amplification involved about 21 PCR cycles with a constant-region primer and V-primer adapter. MiXCR, applied by TCRdb to the reads, yields one record per CDR3 protein. The sample lists tens of thousands of distinct CDR3 sequences, roughly 10% occurring once. The time point denotes: before trial treatment. The sample was PBMCs, taken before treatment. The origin of the receptors is a female donor with ovarian cancer.

The gene calls are TRBV6-1 and TRBJ1-2, with D tentatively TRBD1 (6 bases). CDR3 length: 15 residues. Looked up from germline, CDR1 is MNHNS and CDR2 is SASEGT. Trimming shortened V by 6 bases and J by 1 base, and 15 bases separated the two germline ends. CDR3 sequence: CASSSMAQGNYGYTF. In nucleotides, the CDR3 is TGTGCCAGCAGCTCGATGGCACAGGGTAACTATGGCTACACCTTC.

This clonotype came up many times. This chain connects TRBV12-3 or TRBV12-4 to TRBJ2-1; D unresolved. V lost 3 bases and J lost 9, with 9 bases in between. The CDR3 covers 12 residues. CDR3 DNA sequence: TGTGCCAGCAGTTTTGGGTTTTCTGAGCAGTTCTTC. Translated: CASSFGFSEQFF.

A few counts support this clonotype. The chain recombines TRBV23-1 with TRBJ1-4; D ambiguous. TRBV23-1 is noted as an ORF with a role that remains uncertain. Between the trimmed V and J ends, which lost 7 bases and 15 bases, there was a span of 21 bases. The CDR3 covers 13 residues. The CDR3 sequence: CASIRGPGAKMFF. In DNA form, the CDR3 reads TGCGCCAGCATTCGCGGACCGGGCGCGAAGATGTTTTTT.

This clonotype was picked up many times. This chain uses TRBV25-1 with TRBJ1-6; D possibly corresponds to TRBD1 (6 bases). Trimming took 6 bases from V and 7 from J, leaving 13 bases between them. The CDR3 sequence is 14 residues long. Germline CDR1 MGHDK, CDR2 SYGVNS. CDR3 amino acids: CASSPTGSNSPLHF. The CDR3 DNA follows: TGTGCCAGCAGCCCAACAGGGTCCAATTCACCCCTCCACTTT.

This clonotype was seen at least ten times. V gene TRBV5-1 combines with J gene TRBJ2-1; possible D gene TRBD2, 5 bases. The CDR3 has 12 amino acids. Germline V CDR1 and CDR2: SGHRS, YFSETQ. Trimming left V 3 bases short and J 6 bases short, with 7 bases between. This chain's CDR3 is CASSYSGNEQFF. The DNA for the CDR3 is TGCGCCAGCAGCTACAGCGGCAATGAGCAGTTCTTC.

This clonotype was picked up many times. The V and J genes are TRBV10-3 and TRBJ1-1; maybe TRBD1 (5 bases). Trimming stripped 2 bases from V and 1 base from J, with 11 bases between. Looked up from germline, CDR1 is ENHRY and CDR2 is SYGVKD. The CDR3 extends over 15 amino acids. The CDR3 protein is CAISEPLGTNTEAFF. The CDR3 nucleotides read TGTGCCATCAGTGAGCCCTTGGGGACGAACACTGAAGCTTTCTTT.

This clonotype was seen repeatedly, ten times or more. The chain carries TRBV29-1 and TRBJ1-4, with a weak D call TRBD1 (5 bases). V was pared by 5 bases and J by 3 bases, with 10 bases between. The CDR3 extends over 13 amino acids. Per germline, CDR1 SQVTM and CDR2 ANQGSEA. In DNA form, the CDR3 reads TGCAGCGTTCAGCCCAGGGCTAATGAAAAACTGTTTTTT. This codes for CSVQPRANEKLFF. The complete variable domain, with remaining parts taken from reference TRBV29-1 and TRBJ1-4, reads SAVISQKPSRDICQRGTSLTIQCQVDSQVTMMFWYRQQPGQSLTLIATANQGSEATYESGFVIDKFPISRPNLTFSTLTVSNMSPEDSSIYLCSVQPRANEKLFFGSGTQLSVL.

CDR3 bases: TGTGCCTGGGGGGAGGGCTACGAGCAGTACTTC. Translating it yields CAWGEGYEQYF. The gene calls are TRBV30 and TRBJ2-7; 7 nucleotides line up with TRBD2. The CDR3 extends over 11 amino acids. The germline CDR1 and CDR2 sequences are GTSNPN and SVGIG (reference sequence). V lost 5 bases and J lost 3; bases outside the gene matches: 1.

This clonotype has a count of ten or more. The DNA for the CDR3 is TGTGCCAGCAGGATCGGGGTTTCCTACGAGCAGTACTTC. Encoded protein: CASRIGVSYEQYF. The chain combines TRBV7-8 with TRBJ2-7; D is perhaps TRBD2 (5 bases). V dropped 6 bases and J dropped 1 base, with 10 bases sitting between them. The V gene's germline CDR1 is SGHVS and CDR2 FQNEAQ. This CDR3 has 13 amino acids.

This chain joins TRBV7-2 and TRBJ2-7; 10 bases are a match to TRBD2. The CDR3 runs to 17 residues. With V trimmed by 2 bases and J by 2 bases, 9 bases remained unmatched. Germline V gene data show CDR1 as SGHTA and CDR2 as FQGNSA. CDR3 DNA sequence: TGTGCCAGCAGCTTACAGGGACTAGCGCTCCACCCCTACGAGCAGTACTTC. Protein product: CASSLQGLALHPYEQYF.

This clonotype was recorded at least ten times. The chain has TRBV3-1 and TRBJ2-1, with D maybe TRBD1 (6 bases). The CDR3 has 14 residues. The germline V gene has CDR1 LGHDT and CDR2 YNNKEL (reference sequence). V lost 2 bases and J 7 bases, leaving 12 bases between the germline ends. The CDR3 nucleotides read TGTGCCAGCAGCCAACATGGGGGCGGGAATGAGCAGTTCTTC. This translates into CASSQHGGGNEQFF.

The sample holds many counts of this clonotype. J is TRBJ2-7 and V is TRBV19, with 9 positions matching TRBD1. Germline CDR1 reads LNHDA; CDR2 reads SQIVND (reference sequence). The CDR3 is 15 residues long. The V segment lost 3 bases and the J segment 5 bases; nucleotides outside the gene matches: 8. The DNA of the CDR3 is TGTGCCAGTAGTATGGGACAGGGAGGTGGAAACGAGCAGTACTTC. This encodes CASSMGQGGGNEQYF.